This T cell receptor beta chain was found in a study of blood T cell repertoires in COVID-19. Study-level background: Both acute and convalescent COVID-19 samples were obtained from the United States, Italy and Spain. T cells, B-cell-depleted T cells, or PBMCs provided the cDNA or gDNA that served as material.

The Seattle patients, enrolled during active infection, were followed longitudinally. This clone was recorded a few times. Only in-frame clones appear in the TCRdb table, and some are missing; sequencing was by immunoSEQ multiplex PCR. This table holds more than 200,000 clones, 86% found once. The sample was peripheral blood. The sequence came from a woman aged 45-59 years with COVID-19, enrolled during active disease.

For the CDR3, the DNA is TGTGCCAGCAGCCAACTCAGCGACAGGAATGAGCAGTTCTTC. Translated, it gives CASSQLSDRNEQFF. This sequence joins TRBV3-1 (or the pseudogene TRBV3-2) and TRBJ2-1, with D possibly being TRBD1 (6 bases). The ends were cut back, 2 bases at V and 7 bases at J, with 12 bases in the middle. The CDR3 length is 14 residues. The V gene's germline CDR1 is LGHDT and CDR2 YNNKEL (reference sequence).